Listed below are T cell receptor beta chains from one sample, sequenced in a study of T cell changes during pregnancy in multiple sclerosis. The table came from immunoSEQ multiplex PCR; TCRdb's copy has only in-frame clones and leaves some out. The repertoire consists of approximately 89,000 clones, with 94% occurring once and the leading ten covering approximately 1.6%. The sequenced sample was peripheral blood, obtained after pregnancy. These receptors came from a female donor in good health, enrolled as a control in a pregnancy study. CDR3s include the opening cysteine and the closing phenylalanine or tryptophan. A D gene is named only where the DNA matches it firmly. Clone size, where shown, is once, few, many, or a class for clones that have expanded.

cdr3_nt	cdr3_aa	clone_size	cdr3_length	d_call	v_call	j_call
TGTGCCAGCAGCACCGACAGGGAAGGGGCCAACGTCCTGACTTTC	CASSTDREGANVLTF	NA	15	TRBD1	TRBV28	TRBJ2-6
TGCGCCAGCAGCCCGCAACTCCGACTAGCGGGAGGAGTGGAGACCCAGTACTTC	CASSPQLRLAGGVETQYF	once	18	TRBD2	TRBV4-1	TRBJ2-5
TGTGCCAGCAGCTTAGGCAGGGGACAGGTTGCCTACGAGCAGTACTTC	CASSLGRGQVAYEQYF	NA	16	TRBD1	TRBV11-2	TRBJ2-7
TGTGCCAGCAGAATAAGCGGGAGATCGACAGATACGCAGTATTTT	CASRISGRSTDTQYF	NA	15	TRBD2	TRBV11-2	TRBJ2-3
TGTGCCAGCAGCCCAGCAGGGGGAATGAGCAATCAGCCCCAGCATTTT	CASSPAGGMSNQPQHF	NA	16	TRBD1	TRBV28	TRBJ1-5
TGTGCCAGCAGTCCCTCTTTGGACTCTGGGAATGAGCAGTTCTTC	CASSPSLDSGNEQFF	NA	15	NA	TRBV6-5	TRBJ2-1
TGTGCCAGCAGCTTCTCAGCGGGAGGGGAAAACGAGCAGTACTTC	CASSFSAGGENEQYF	NA	15	TRBD2	TRBV7-9	TRBJ2-7
TGTGCCAGCAGTTTTAAGGGGGCACCGTCTCAGCCCCAGCATTTT	CASSFKGAPSQPQHF	NA	15	TRBD1	TRBV27	TRBJ1-5
TGTGCCAGCAGTCCAGACAGTTCGGGCAATGAGCAGTTCTTC	CASSPDSSGNEQFF	NA	14	NA	TRBV28	TRBJ2-1
TGTGCCAGTAGTATAGATAGGCTTAGCGGGAGGGGCAATGAGCAGTTCTTC	CASSIDRLSGRGNEQFF	NA	17	TRBD2	TRBV19	TRBJ2-1
TGTGCCAGCGCCCTCTCTGAGGGTGAGCAGTACTTC	CASALSEGEQYF	NA	12	NA	TRBV6-1	TRBJ2-7
TGTGCCAGCAGCGGACAGGGATTAATAAATACGCAGTATTTT	CASSGQGLINTQYF	NA	14	TRBD1	TRBV27	TRBJ2-3
TGTGCCAGCAGCTTAGAGGGGACTACGAAAAACATTCAGTACTTC	CASSLEGTTKNIQYF	NA	15	TRBD2	TRBV7-9	TRBJ2-4
TGTGCCAGCAGCCCAGACAGGGCGGCTGGAAACACCATATATTTT	CASSPDRAAGNTIYF	NA	15	TRBD1	TRBV7-2	TRBJ1-3
TGCGCCAGGTCAAACAGGGTTGTGGACACTGAAGCTTTCTTT	CARSNRVVDTEAFF	NA	14	NA	TRBV10-1	TRBJ1-1
TGTGCCAGCAGGACTCTAGCGGGGACCAGCACCGAGCAGTACTTC	CASRTLAGTSTEQYF	NA	15	TRBD2	TRBV2	TRBJ2-7
TGCGCCAGCAGCTTGGTGCTAGCGGGAGGTGAGCAGTTCTTC	CASSLVLAGGEQFF	NA	14	TRBD2	TRBV5-1	TRBJ2-1
TGCAGTCTTAAGAGGGGTGAAGCTAGCGGGAGGGCGATGTGTTTAGATACGCAGTATTTT	CSLKRGEASGRAMCLDTQYF	NA	20	TRBD2	TRBV29-1	TRBJ2-3
TGTGCCAGCAGTGAAGAGAGGAAGGAGACCCAGTACTTC	CASSEERKETQYF	NA	13	NA	TRBV2	TRBJ2-5
TGCAGCGTCCTCTATATCTACGAGCAGTACTTC	CSVLYIYEQYF	NA	11	NA	TRBV29-1	TRBJ2-7
TGTGCCAGCAGCCTAACTTCACAGGGTTGGGAGACCCAGTACTTC	CASSLTSQGWETQYF	NA	15	NA	TRBV7-8	TRBJ2-5
TGTGCCAGCAGCTTAGACAGGGGCTTGCAGACCCAGTACTTC	CASSLDRGLQTQYF	NA	14	TRBD1	TRBV7-7	TRBJ2-5
TGTGCCAGCACTGCCTTCGAGACTGCTGCCTCTGGGGCCAACGTCCTGACTTTC	CASTAFETAASGANVLTF	NA	18	NA	TRBV7-2	TRBJ2-6
TGTGCCAGCGACTCCTCTGGGGCCAACGTCCTGACTTTC	CASDSSGANVLTF	NA	13	NA	TRBV7-9	TRBJ2-6
TGCGCCAGCAGTGAGTCGGGACAGGGGAATTACGAGCAGTACTTC	CASSESGQGNYEQYF	NA	15	TRBD1	TRBV10-1	TRBJ2-7
TGTGCCAGCCCAACCCGGGACAGGGACTACGAGCAGTACTTC	CASPTRDRDYEQYF	NA	14	TRBD1	TRBV5-8	TRBJ2-7
TGTGCCAGCAGTTACGGGACAGGAGGCTATACGCAGTATTTT	CASSYGTGGYTQYF	NA	14	TRBD1	TRBV6-5	TRBJ2-3
TGTGCCAGCAGTTTAGCAGGGCCGATCAACTATGGCTACACCTTC	CASSLAGPINYGYTF	NA	15	NA	TRBV28	TRBJ1-2